Listed here are 3 T cell receptor beta chains from one sample, sequenced in a study of cytomegalovirus exposure and HLA in healthy donors. The study ran its PCR with 60 Vbeta and 13 Jbeta primers. Some clones are missing from TCRdb's copy, which holds only in-frame ones; the method was immunoSEQ multiplex PCR. Of about 100,000 clones listed, roughly 80% were seen once; the top ten hold around 4%. Sequenced input: PBMCs. These receptor sequences come from a man aged 35 to 55 in good health and CMV-seronegative.

V is TRBV7-9 and J is TRBJ2-7; no firm D call. The CDR3 extends over 13 amino acids. V gave up 5 bases and J gave up 6 bases, with 14 bases separating them. Per the germline V gene, CDR1 is SEHNR and CDR2 is FQNEAQ (reference sequence). CDR3 region: CASSPRLPSEQYF. The CDR3 DNA is TGTGCCAGCAGCCCGAGACTTCCAAGCGAGCAGTACTTC.

The chain has TRBV6-5 and TRBJ2-2, with a possible D match to TRBD2 (6 bases). Trimming left V 7 bases short and J 0 bases short, with 12 bases between. Germline V gene lookup returns CDR1 MNHEY and CDR2 SVGAGI. The CDR3 spans 15 residues. CDR3 loop: CASTRDFTNTGELFF. In DNA form, the CDR3 reads TGTGCCAGCACTAGGGACTTCACGAACACCGGGGAGCTGTTTTTT.

V usage is TRBV5-4 and J usage is TRBJ2-7; D might be TRBD1 (5 bases). Germline-derived CDR1 and CDR2 are SGHNT and YYREEE (reference sequence). The CDR3 runs 13 residues. The V end lost 0 bases, the J end lost 1 base, and 5 bases lay between the germline ends. CDR3 region: CASSLAGSYEQYF. CDR3 sequence (DNA): TGTGCCAGCAGCTTGGCAGGGTCCTACGAGCAGTACTTC.